One and the same sample provided the 29 T cell receptor beta chains below, sequenced in a study of OX40 agonist ivuxolimab in advanced cancers. Assay: immunoSEQ multiplex PCR; the TCRdb copy retains only in-frame clones and omits some. The sample includes over 70,000 clones, around 90% seen only once; the top ten take about 10%. This specimen was CD4+ or CD8+ T cells sorted from blood, taken in a trial of the OX40 agonist ivuxolimab. The receptors stem from an adult with an advanced solid tumor such as melanoma, head and neck, liver or kidney cancer.

This clone was seen only once. The V gene is TRBV14, the J gene TRBJ2-1, with 8 bases aligning to TRBD2. With V trimmed by 0 bases and J by 2 bases, 9 bases remained unmatched. Germline V CDR1 and CDR2: SGHDN, FVKESK. The CDR3 is made up of 18 amino acids. CDR3 amino acids: CASSQEWGNSGAYNEQFF. The CDR3 DNA reads TGTGCCAGCAGCCAAGAGTGGGGGAATAGCGGGGCCTACAATGAGCAGTTCTTC.

In this sample, this clone turned up a few times. J is TRBJ2-7 and V is TRBV7-8; tentative D call: TRBD1 (6 bases). The V gene lost 6 bases and the J gene lost 5 bases, with 14 bases spanning the gap. Germline loops: CDR1 SGHVS, CDR2 FQNEAQ. The CDR3 totals 13 residues. The CDR3 coding sequence is TGTGCCAGCAGTCTTGTCAGGGGCGACGAGCAGTACTTC. This encodes CASSLVRGDEQYF. Supplemented by reference TRBV7-8 and TRBJ2-7, the full variable domain reads GAGVSQSPRYKVAKRGQDVALRCDPISGHVSLFWYQQALGQGPEFLTYFQNEAQLDKSGLPSDRFFAERPEGSVSTLKIQRTQQEDSAVYLCASSLVRGDEQYFGPGTRLTVT.

The chain is built from TRBV29-1 and TRBJ2-7, with 11 positions matching TRBD1. This CDR3 comprises 14 residues. The V segment lost 2 bases and the J segment 4 bases; nucleotides outside the gene matches: 4. Germline CDR1 and CDR2: SQVTM and ANQGSEA. The CDR3 DNA sequence: TGCAGCGTTGAATACGGGACAGGGGGGTACGAGCAGTACTTC. Translated, it gives CSVEYGTGGYEQYF.

This chain connects TRBV11-2 to TRBJ2-7, with 9 bases matching TRBD1. Germline values: CDR1 SGHAT, CDR2 FQNNGV. V lost 1 base and J lost 0; bases outside the gene matches: 4. CDR3 length equals 16 residues. The CDR3 sequence is CASSLAGQGSSYEQYF. CDR3 nucleotides: TGTGCCAGCAGCTTAGCCGGACAGGGGAGCTCCTACGAGCAGTACTTC.

The chain is built from TRBV7-6 and TRBJ1-6, with TRBD1 identical over 7 bases. V dropped 5 bases and J dropped 8; count of bases not matched to a gene: 12. Germline V gives CDR1 SGHVS, CDR2 FNYEAQ. The CDR3 has 16 amino acids. CDR3 bases: TGTGCCAGCAGCCTAGGGCCCCAAACAGGGGATTCACCCCTCCACTTT. Translated: CASSLGPQTGDSPLHF.

This sequence joins TRBV19 and TRBJ2-1; 9 bases match TRBD2. In germline, CDR1 is LNHDA, CDR2 SQIVND (reference sequence). The trim removed 2 bases at V and 9 bases at J, leaving 8 bases unmatched. The CDR3 is made up of 15 amino acids. The CDR3 loop is CASSISAGGPVEQFF. CDR3 sequence (DNA): TGTGCCAGTAGTATATCTGCGGGGGGGCCGGTTGAGCAGTTCTTC.

The V call is TRBV9, the J call TRBJ1-1; 7 nucleotides line up with TRBD1. The germline V gene has CDR1 SGDLS and CDR2 YYNGEE. With V trimmed by 3 bases and J by 4 bases, 6 bases remained unmatched. The CDR3 sequence is 14 residues long. DNA for the CDR3: TGTGCCAGCAGCGGGGGACAGCCGGCCACTGAAGCTTTCTTT. Encoded protein: CASSGGQPATEAFF.

The chain combines TRBV18 with TRBJ2-1; D unclear. The length of the CDR3 is 14 residues. V gave up 2 bases and J gave up 2 bases, with 7 bases separating them. The germline CDR1 and CDR2 sequences are KGHSH and LQKENI. CDR3 coding DNA: TGTGCCAGCTCACCAGAGAACACCTACAATGAGCAGTTCTTC. It encodes CASSPENTYNEQFF.

For the CDR3, the DNA is TGTGCCAGCAGCTCGCTTTGGGGGGAAGAGACCCAGTACTTC. Translating gives CASSSLWGEETQYF. The chain has TRBV7-9 and TRBJ2-5, with D tentatively TRBD2 (6 bases). Per germline, CDR1 SEHNR and CDR2 FQNEAQ (reference sequence). The CDR3 is made up of 14 amino acids. V lost 4 bases and J 3 bases, leaving 12 bases between the germline ends.

The chain combines TRBV6-6 with TRBJ2-1; D remains ambiguous. Looked up from germline, CDR1 is MNHNY and CDR2 is SVGAGI (reference sequence). The CDR3 has 13 amino acids. The V end lost 2 bases, the J end lost 3 bases, and 5 bases lay between the germline ends. The DNA for the CDR3 is TGTGCCAGCAGTTACGAGAGCTACAATGAGCAGTTCTTC. This translates into CASSYESYNEQFF.

V and J are TRBV11-2 and TRBJ2-7; D uncertain. This CDR3 is 14 amino acids long. Trimming cost V 2 bases and J 6 bases, with 14 bases left between them. The germline V gene has CDR1 SGHAT and CDR2 FQNNGV. The CDR3 protein is CASSLSAWGREQYF. The CDR3 DNA reads as TGTGCCAGCAGCTTATCAGCTTGGGGTCGCGAGCAGTACTTC.

The rearrangement uses TRBV19 and TRBJ2-2; no firm D call. The CDR3 is 15 residues long. CDR1 is LNHDA, CDR2 SQIVND, per germline (reference sequence). V was cut by 2 bases and J by 4 bases, with 11 bases left in between. The CDR3 bases are TGTGCCAGTAGTATAATGTCGCGAGGCACCGGGGAGCTGTTTTTT. Protein product: CASSIMSRGTGELFF.

CDR3 DNA: TGTGCCAGCAGCCTGGTCCGGGGATCCACAGATACGCAGTATTTT. Residues: CASSLVRGSTDTQYF. The chain couples TRBV11-2 to TRBJ2-3, with D maybe TRBD2 (5 bases). The CDR3 spans 15 residues. The germline gives CDR1 SGHAT, CDR2 FQNNGV. With 5 bases removed from V and 2 bases from J, the gap between germline ends came to 14 bases.

Concerning this clone itself: Other DNA sequences from this sample encode an identical CDR3 as well. The gene calls are TRBV27 and TRBJ1-2, with D possibly being TRBD1 (5 bases). The germline gives CDR1 MNHEY, CDR2 SMNVEV (reference sequence). The CDR3 is 13 residues long. V was cut by 3 bases and J by 5 bases, with 10 bases left in between. CDR3 in DNA: TGTGCCAGCAGTTTTGGGGGTGGGTATGGCTACACCTTC. It codes for CASSFGGGYGYTF.

V usage is TRBV30 and J usage is TRBJ1-4; the D gene is possibly TRBD1 (5 bases). Germline V gene data show CDR1 as GTSNPN and CDR2 as SVGIG (reference sequence). V gave up 4 bases and J gave up 4 bases, with 13 bases separating them. The CDR3 loop spans 14 amino acids. The CDR3 nucleotides read TGTGCCTGGACTAAGGGGCCAGATAATGAAAAACTGTTTTTT. Protein product: CAWTKGPDNEKLFF.

This clone has more than one count but fewer than ten. V gene TRBV11-3 combines with J gene TRBJ1-6; D remains unclear. The germline V gene has CDR1 SGHNT and CDR2 YENEEA. Trimming cost V 0 bases and J 10 bases, with 7 bases left between them. The CDR3 covers 13 residues. The CDR3 coding sequence is TGTGCCAGCAGCTTAGATCCAGGATCACCCCTCCACTTT. It translates to CASSLDPGSPLHF.

This clone was recorded once. The chain links TRBV29-1 to TRBJ2-7; 9 bases fit TRBD1. J was trimmed by 6 bases and V by 4 bases; bases with no gene match: 4. Germline CDR1 SQVTM, CDR2 ANQGSEA. This CDR3 contains 12 residues. The CDR3 sequence is CSVVTDRGEQYF. CDR3 bases: TGCAGCGTTGTTACGGACAGGGGCGAGCAGTACTTC.

This chain uses TRBV25-1 with TRBJ1-2; TRBD1 might be the D (6 bases). The V end was cut by 2 bases, the J end by 2 bases, with 9 bases between. The CDR3 contains 14 residues. The germline V gene encodes CDR1 MGHDK and CDR2 SYGVNS. The CDR3 loop reads CASSETGANYGYTF. The CDR3 region has the DNA TGTGCCAGCAGTGAAACGGGGGCGAACTATGGCTACACCTTC.

V and J are TRBV19 and TRBJ2-3, with a tentative D call TRBD2 (5 bases). In germline, CDR1 is LNHDA, CDR2 SQIVND (reference sequence). The CDR3 extends over 15 amino acids. Trimming left V 1 base short and J 2 bases short, with 10 bases between. The CDR3 loop reads CASSIVGVSTDTQYF. The CDR3 DNA reads TGTGCCAGTAGTATAGTGGGAGTTTCCACAGATACGCAGTATTTT.

The V call is TRBV9, the J call TRBJ2-5; no firm D call. The end of the DNA aligns better with TRBJ2-7, so the J call may be wrong. Germline V gene sequence: CDR1 SGDLS, CDR2 YYNGEE. This CDR3 region has 14 residues. The CDR3 DNA sequence: TGTGCCAGCAGCGTAACACAAAGCTCCTACGAGCAGTACTTC. Its translation: CASSVTQSSYEQYF.

The chain joins TRBV19 to TRBJ2-7, with a possible D match to TRBD2 (6 bases). Trimming took 3 bases from V and 1 from J, leaving 10 bases between them. Germline V gene lookup returns CDR1 LNHDA and CDR2 SQIVND (reference sequence). The CDR3 contains 14 residues. CDR3 sequence (DNA): TGTGCCAGTAGTATCACGGCGGGATCCTACGAGCAGTACTTC. This codes for CASSITAGSYEQYF.

The V and J genes are TRBV15 and TRBJ2-7, with D hard to call. Germline assignment: CDR1 LNHNV and CDR2 YYDKDF (reference sequence). Trimming removed 4 bases at V and 2 bases at J, with 9 bases between. The CDR3 sequence is 13 residues long. The CDR3 is CATSIGTAYEQYF. CDR3 nucleotides: TGTGCCACCAGCATTGGAACAGCCTACGAGCAGTACTTC.

This chain connects TRBV7-3 to TRBJ2-1; D possibly corresponds to TRBD2 (6 bases). The CDR3 covers 16 residues. V lost 5 bases to trimming and J lost 1 base, with 15 bases between them. The germline gives CDR1 SGHTA, CDR2 FQGTGA. CDR3 in amino acids: CASSPLSGSSYNEQFF. The CDR3 DNA reads TGTGCCAGCAGCCCCTTGTCCGGGAGTTCCTACAATGAGCAGTTCTTC.

The genes are TRBV19 and TRBJ2-1; tentatively, D is TRBD2 (6 bases). CDR3 length: 14 residues. The germline V gene has CDR1 LNHDA and CDR2 SQIVND (reference sequence). Trimming cost V 5 bases and J 3 bases, with 11 bases left between them. As DNA, the CDR3 is TGTGCCAGTAGTTGGCAGGGAGGCTACAATGAGCAGTTCTTC. Translating it yields CASSWQGGYNEQFF.

The chain combines TRBV6-5 with TRBJ1-2; 7 bases are a match to TRBD1. This CDR3 is built from 13 residues. Germline V gives CDR1 MNHEY, CDR2 SVGAGI. Trimming cost V 6 bases and J 9 bases; bases outside gene matches: 10. CDR3 loop: CASRHTGDWSYTF. Here the CDR3 DNA reads TGTGCCAGCAGGCACACAGGGGATTGGAGCTACACCTTC.

The gene calls are TRBV19 and TRBJ1-5, with D possibly being TRBD1 (6 bases). Trimming pared 5 bases from V and 1 base from J, leaving 18 bases between. CDR3 length: 17 amino acids. Per germline, CDR1 LNHDA and CDR2 SQIVND (reference sequence). This chain's CDR3 is CASSPYEGGGSNQPQHF. CDR3 coding DNA: TGTGCCAGTAGTCCCTATGAGGGGGGAGGAAGCAATCAGCCCCAGCATTTT.

V and J are TRBV9 and TRBJ2-2, with 8 bases identical to TRBD2. Germline V gene data show CDR1 as SGDLS and CDR2 as YYNGEE. J lost 4 bases, V lost 10 bases, and 6 bases had no gene match. This CDR3 spans 13 amino acids. CDR3 DNA: TGTGCCGGCAAGCGGGAGACCACCGGGGAGCTGTTTTTT. Translating gives CAGKRETTGELFF.

The CDR3 loop is CASSLRTGDNEQFF. CDR3 DNA sequence: TGTGCCAGCAGCCTTAGGACCGGTGACAATGAGCAGTTCTTC. This chain connects TRBV5-8 to TRBJ2-1; D is unclear. Germline-derived CDR1 and CDR2 are SGHTS and YDEGEE. The V end lost 4 bases, the J end lost 5 bases, and 13 bases lay between the germline ends. The CDR3 spans 14 residues.

The chain combines TRBV7-6 with TRBJ2-1, with TRBD2 as a possible D gene (6 bases). V lost 4 bases and J 5 bases, leaving 12 bases between the germline ends. The length of the CDR3 is 14 residues. CDR1 SGHVS and CDR2 FNYEAQ come from the germline V gene. CDR3 region: CASSSDYPNNEQFF. CDR3 DNA sequence: TGTGCCAGCAGCTCGGACTACCCCAACAATGAGCAGTTCTTC.